These T cell receptor beta chains were read from a single sample in a study of blood T cell repertoires in COVID-19. Profiled with immunoSEQ multiplex PCR; TCRdb holds only in-frame clones, not every one. The sample includes some 150,000 clones, about 87% seen only once; the top ten take over 2%. Specimen: peripheral blood. These receptors all come from a man over 45 with active COVID-19. CDR3s leave out the opening cysteine and the closing phenylalanine or tryptophan. Fields, in order: CDR3 length, V gene, CDR3 protein.

>13|TRBV7-8
ASSGRTGDRSPLH
>13|TRBV4-1
ASSSRGFSYNEQF
>10|TRBV6-5
ASSLLGDGYT
>11|TRBV2
ASSSLSNYGYT
>11|TRBV7-3
ASSPSVNTEAF
>14|TRBV18
ASSPPGTGRNQPQH
>14|TRBV5-6
ASSSPPGTGGYEQY
>11|TRBV5-8
ASSLEAGTLVV
>14|TRBV7-2
ASSLGSGGSTDTQY
>15|TRBV9
ASSAPSSPGRNEKLF
>11|TRBV19
ASQGLYLPEAF
>12|TRBV6-5
ASGDSLITGELF
>11|TRBV18
ASSPGQHQPQH
>12|TRBV27
ASRYRGWNTEAF
>13|TRBV6-2/TRBV6-3
ASSAIDTLSYGYT
>12|TRBV9
ASSQDRGNTEAF
>14|TRBV6-2/TRBV6-3
ASSYFRGGPWETQY
>13|TRBV7-2
ASSLTSDPSHEQY
>12|TRBV5-5
ASSLERLNYEQY
>13|TRBV5-5
ASSLVADSGNTIY
>12|TRBV5-4
ASSFTMTGDTQY
>10|TRBV7-9
ASSLFRETQY
>12|TRBV3-1/TRBV3-2
ASSQGTGLNTIY
>10|TRBV12-3/TRBV12-4
ASTARVTEAF
>11|TRBV19
ASSNQGNQPQH
>11|TRBV12-3/TRBV12-4
ASRPGLAYGYT
>14|TRBV7-2
ASRALRGTQQDTQY
>12|TRBV2
ASSPGLGDQPQH
>12|TRBV3-1/TRBV3-2
ASSHMDSNQPQH
>12|TRBV10-1
ASKKTGSGTEAF
>13|TRBV2
ASTEGGGVNTEAF
>15|TRBV29-1
SVDGLPASGVQETQY
>12|TRBV19
ATKRDYRSYEQY
>9|TRBV20-1
SARREETQY
>13|TRBV3-1/TRBV3-2
ASSQVRQGASEAF
>13|TRBV5-6
ASSDDRGRVGELF
>13|TRBV30
AWLGEGGVNYGYT
>11|TRBV7-8
ASSLGGNYGYT
>13|TRBV24-1
ATSDLGRSNQPQH
>14|TRBV1
TSSPKSGGGANIQY
>15|TRBV6-7
ASSYSRSSGSTYGYT
>15|TRBV6-6
ASSRDRERYYNSPLH
>14|TRBV14
ASSQARPGSYNEQF